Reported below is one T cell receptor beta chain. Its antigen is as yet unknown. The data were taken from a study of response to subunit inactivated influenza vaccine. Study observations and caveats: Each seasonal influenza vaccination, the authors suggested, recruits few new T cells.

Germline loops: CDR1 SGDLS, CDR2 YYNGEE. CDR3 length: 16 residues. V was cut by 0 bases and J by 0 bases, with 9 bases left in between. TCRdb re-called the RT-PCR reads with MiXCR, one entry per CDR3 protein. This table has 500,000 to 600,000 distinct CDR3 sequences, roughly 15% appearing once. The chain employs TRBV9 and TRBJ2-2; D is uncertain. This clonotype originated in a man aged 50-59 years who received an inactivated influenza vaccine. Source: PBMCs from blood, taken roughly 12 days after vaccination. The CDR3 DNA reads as TGTGCCAGCAGCGTAGCGGGTCGCCCGAACACCGGGGAGCTGTTTTTT. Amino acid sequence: CASSVAGRPNTGELFF.